This T cell receptor beta chain was captured by sequencing in a study of T cell repertoires in cytomegalovirus infection. Study-wide background: Public TCR beta signature analysis indicated the presence of both CMV infection and matching HLA type.

Details on this clonotype: The target antigen is unknown.

From germline, CDR1 is MDHEN and CDR2 SYDVKM. V trimming: 5 bases; J trimming: 4 bases; junction bases outside the gene matches: 8. This CDR3 has 15 residues. Each CDR3 protein gets one entry after TCRdb re-called the reads with MiXCR. Of about 130,000 distinct CDR3 sequences in the sample, over 25% were seen once. Findings and limits, study-wide: Dominating the ex vivo response were HLA-C-restricted CMV-specific TCR beta clonotypes.

The sequence derives from a human donor in good health (CMV status not recorded). Some clones in this sample may be carry-over from other donors' samples. The sequenced sample was CD8+ T cells from cultured PBMCs, obtained from culture after CMV antigen stimulation. This chain links TRBV28 with TRBJ2-1; 7 bases agree with TRBD1. In DNA, the CDR3 is TGTGCCAGCAGTGACGGGACAGCCTCTTACAATGAGCAGTTCTTC. This gives the protein CASSDGTASYNEQFF.